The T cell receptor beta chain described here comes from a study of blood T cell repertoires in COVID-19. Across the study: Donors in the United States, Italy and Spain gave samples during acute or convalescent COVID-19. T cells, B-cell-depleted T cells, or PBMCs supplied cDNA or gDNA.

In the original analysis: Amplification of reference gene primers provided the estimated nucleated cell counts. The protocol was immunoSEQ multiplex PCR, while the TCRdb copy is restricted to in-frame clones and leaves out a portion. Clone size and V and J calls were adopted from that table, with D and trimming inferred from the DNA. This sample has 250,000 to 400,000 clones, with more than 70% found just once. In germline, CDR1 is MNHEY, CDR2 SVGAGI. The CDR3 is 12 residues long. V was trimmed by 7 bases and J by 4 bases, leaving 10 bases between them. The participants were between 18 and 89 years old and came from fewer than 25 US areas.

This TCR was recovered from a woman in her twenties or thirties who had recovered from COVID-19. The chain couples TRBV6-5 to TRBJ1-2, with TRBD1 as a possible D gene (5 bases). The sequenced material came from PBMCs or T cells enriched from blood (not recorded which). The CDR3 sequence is CASNRFGYGYTF. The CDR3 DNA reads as TGTGCCAGCAACAGGTTTGGCTATGGCTACACCTTC.